These 29 T cell receptor beta chains share one sample of origin, sequenced in a study of technical replicates of blood from four donors. Clones were sequenced by immunoSEQ multiplex PCR, and TCRdb holds only the in-frame ones, with some missing. The sample carries some 70,000 clones, around 95% recorded once. The sequencing input was T cells isolated from PBMCs. The receptor set was obtained from a human donor in good health.

V is TRBV21-1 and J is TRBJ2-7; the DNA was not used to check the table's D call, TRBD2. TRBV21-1 is a listed pseudogene. The CDR3 length is 10 residues. This CDR3 reads CASISYEQYF. CDR3 in DNA: TGTGCCAGCATTTCGTACGAGCAGTACTTC.

V and J are TRBV30 and TRBJ1-6, with 11 bases identical to TRBD1. Germline-derived CDR1 and CDR2 are GTSNPN and SVGIG (reference sequence). The CDR3 consists of 14 residues. Trimming removed 0 bases from V and 10 bases from J; junction bases left unmatched: 2. CDR3 in amino acids: CAWSVGTGGSPLHF. For the CDR3, the DNA is TGTGCCTGGAGTGTCGGGACAGGGGGATCACCCCTCCACTTT.

The chain uses TRBV29-1 and TRBJ2-1; TRBD2 might be the D (6 bases). Germline V lookup: CDR1 SQVTM, CDR2 ANQGSEA. Trimming pared 4 bases from V and 10 bases from J, leaving 20 bases between. The CDR3 runs 14 residues. This CDR3 is CSVVMTSGVGEQFF. The CDR3 coding sequence is TGCAGCGTTGTAATGACTAGTGGAGTTGGGGAGCAGTTCTTC.

The V call is TRBV14, the J call TRBJ1-2, with a weak D call TRBD1 (5 bases). The germline CDR1 and CDR2 sequences are SGHDN and FVKESK. The CDR3 length is 16 residues. V gave up 2 bases and J gave up 4 bases, with 17 bases separating them. This chain's CDR3 is CASSQSDSRSLYGYTF. The CDR3 region has the DNA TGTGCCAGCAGCCAATCAGACAGCCGGTCCCTCTATGGCTACACCTTC.

The genes are TRBV6-1 and TRBJ2-1, with D tentatively TRBD1 (6 bases). CDR1 MNHNS and CDR2 SASEGT come from the germline V gene. Trimming removed 7 bases from V and 7 bases from J, with 20 bases in between. The CDR3 loop spans 15 amino acids. CDR3 in DNA: TGTGCCAGCACCCTTAACCAACAGGGCGTAAATGAGCAGTTCTTC. As protein: CASTLNQQGVNEQFF.

Only one count was recorded for this clone. J is TRBJ1-2 and V is TRBV19; 10 positions match TRBD1. The CDR3 has 14 amino acids. J gave up 5 bases and V 8 bases, and 8 bases lay outside the gene matches. Germline-derived CDR1 and CDR2 are LNHDA and SQIVND (reference sequence). Here the CDR3 DNA reads TGTGCCAGTTCTCGACAGGGGGCAGGATATGGCTACACCTTC. It yields the protein CASSRQGAGYGYTF.

The chain is built from TRBV5-4 and TRBJ2-3; D unresolved. The CDR3 consists of 13 residues. The germline gives CDR1 SGHNT, CDR2 YYREEE (reference sequence). The germline V and J ends were trimmed by 2 bases and 0 bases, with 4 bases remaining between them. CDR3: CASSLSSTDTQYF. CDR3 coding DNA: TGTGCCAGCAGCTTATCTAGCACAGATACGCAGTATTTT.

This clone has a handful of counts. This chain uses TRBV19 with TRBJ2-1, with 7 bases that match TRBD1. Germline values: CDR1 LNHDA, CDR2 SQIVND (reference sequence). The CDR3 consists of 15 residues. Trimming cost V 6 bases and J 3 bases; bases outside gene matches: 8. The CDR3 DNA is TGTGCCAGTAGCGGGTTGGCAGGGGGCTACAATGAGCAGTTCTTC. As protein: CASSGLAGGYNEQFF. The full variable domain, in which reference TRBV19 and TRBJ2-1 provide the parts outside the CDR3, is DGGITQSPKYLFRKEGQNVTLSCEQNLNHDAMYWYRQDPGQGLRLIYYSQIVNDFQKGDIAEGYSVSREKKESFPLTVTSAQKNPTAFYLCASSGLAGGYNEQFFGPGTRLTVL.

This clone was detected only once. The chain couples TRBV9 to TRBJ1-1, with D perhaps TRBD1 (6 bases). There are 13 residues in the CDR3. Trimming took off 5 bases at V and 5 bases at J, with 13 bases between the two ends. From germline, CDR1 is SGDLS and CDR2 YYNGEE. CDR3 nucleotide sequence: TGTGCCAGCAGTGCCAACAGGGATACTGAAGCTTTCTTT. Protein: CASSANRDTEAFF.

This sequence joins TRBV11-2 and TRBJ1-1; D uncertain. This CDR3 is built from 16 residues. Between the trimmed V and J ends, which lost 2 bases and 0 bases, there was a span of 13 bases. CDR1 and CDR2 from the germline V gene are SGHAT and FQNNGV. This chain's CDR3 is CASSLWSVGLNTEAFF. The CDR3 DNA follows: TGTGCCAGCAGCTTATGGAGTGTTGGCCTGAACACTGAAGCTTTCTTT.

The gene calls are TRBV5-4 and TRBJ2-6; TRBD1 might be the D (6 bases). Germline-derived CDR1 and CDR2 are SGHNT and YYREEE (reference sequence). The CDR3 totals 14 residues. V was pared by 4 bases and J by 4 bases, with 9 bases between. DNA for the CDR3: TGTGCCAGCAGCGTTGACAGGGGGGCCAACGTCCTGACTTTC. Translating gives CASSVDRGANVLTF.

Worth noting for this clone: Compared with germline, one end of the junction differs, possibly owing to a read error. The rearrangement uses TRBV6-6 and TRBJ2-7, with TRBD2 identical over 16 bases. Germline V lookup: CDR1 MNHNY, CDR2 SVGAGI (reference sequence). The CDR3 covers 12 residues. This chain's CDR3 is CASSYGTSGRVF. CDR3 DNA sequence: TGTGCCAGCAGTTACGGGACTAGCGGGAGGGTGTTC.

The rearrangement joins TRBV27 to TRBJ2-1; TRBD2 matches at 7 bases. This CDR3 is built from 14 residues. Germline CDR1 and CDR2: MNHEY and SMNVEV (reference sequence). V was clipped by 0 bases and J by 9 bases; unmatched bases: 5. The CDR3 coding sequence is TGTGCCAGCAGTTTATCAGCGGGAACAATTGAGCAGTTCTTC. Its protein is CASSLSAGTIEQFF.

This clone was counted once. The chain couples TRBV5-1 to TRBJ2-2, with a possible D match to TRBD2 (6 bases). Germline values: CDR1 SGHRS, CDR2 YFSETQ. This CDR3 is 15 amino acids long. V lost 7 bases to trimming and J lost 5 bases, with 18 bases between them. This CDR3 is CASASSREWTGELFF. CDR3 nucleotide sequence: TGCGCCAGCGCCTCGTCCCGGGAGTGGACCGGGGAGCTGTTTTTT. Filled out from reference TRBV5-1 and TRBJ2-2, the complete variable domain reads KAGVTQTPRYLIKTRGQQVTLSCSPISGHRSVSWYQQTPGQGLQFLFEYFSETQRNKGNFPGRFSGRQFSNSRSEMNVSTLELGDSALYLCASASSREWTGELFFGEGSRLTVL.

The V call is TRBV20-1, the J call TRBJ1-1; tentatively, D is TRBD1 (6 bases). Germline V gene lookup returns CDR1 DFQATT and CDR2 SNEGSKA (reference sequence). This CDR3 region has 11 residues. With 7 bases removed from V and 4 bases from J, the gap between germline ends came to 10 bases. The CDR3 sequence: CSVPGVTEAFF. In nucleotides, the CDR3 is TGCAGTGTCCCAGGGGTCACTGAAGCTTTCTTT.

J is TRBJ2-7 and V is TRBV29-1, with D tentatively TRBD1 (6 bases). Germline assignment: CDR1 SQVTM and CDR2 ANQGSEA. V gave up 4 bases and J gave up 2 bases, with 12 bases separating them. CDR3 length: 13 residues. The CDR3 here is CSVGPDRTYEQYF. CDR3 sequence (DNA): TGCAGCGTTGGACCGGACAGAACCTACGAGCAGTACTTC.

This chain uses TRBV11-3 with TRBJ1-3; 7 bases map to TRBD1. V was pared by 0 bases and J by 4 bases, with 3 bases of the junction left unmatched. In germline, CDR1 is SGHNT, CDR2 YENEEA. The CDR3 runs 15 residues. CDR3 in DNA: TGTGCCAGCAGCTTAGACCGGGACAGCGGAAACACCATATATTTT. This gives the protein CASSLDRDSGNTIYF.

The V call is TRBV28, the J call TRBJ2-1; 9 bases fit TRBD2. The CDR3 sequence is 15 residues long. The germline gives CDR1 MDHEN, CDR2 SYDVKM. V shed 5 bases and J 5 bases; nucleotides not matched to a gene: 7. As DNA, the CDR3 is TGTGCCAGCAGTCCGATTAGCGGGAGTCACAATGAGCAGTTCTTC. Protein: CASSPISGSHNEQFF.

V gene TRBV5-4 combines with J gene TRBJ2-5; D is possibly TRBD1 (7 bases). CDR1 SGHNT and CDR2 YYREEE come from the germline V gene (reference sequence). The CDR3 extends over 15 amino acids. Trimming removed 1 base from V and 7 bases from J, with 17 bases in between. Here the CDR3 DNA reads TGTGCCAGCAGCTTGTCGTCAGGGGGGTCTGGGACCCAGTACTTC. Translation: CASSLSSGGSGTQYF.

The J gene is TRBJ2-2, the V gene TRBV11-2, with 8 bases aligning to TRBD1. CDR1 SGHAT and CDR2 FQNNGV come from the germline V gene. The junction had 11 bases not matched to a gene; V was cut back by 4 bases and J by 7 bases. This CDR3 has 16 residues. This CDR3 is CASSSWGRGRGGELFF. CDR3 coding DNA: TGTGCCAGCAGCTCTTGGGGCAGGGGGCGCGGCGGGGAGCTGTTTTTT.

This clone was detected once. This chain links TRBV5-1 with TRBJ2-7; D possibly corresponds to TRBD1 (5 bases). CDR3 size: 16 residues. V was pared by 4 bases and J by 1 base, with 18 bases between. Germline CDR1 is SGHRS and CDR2 is YFSETQ. In nucleotides, the CDR3 is TGCGCCAGCAGCCGACCCCAGGGTGGGATATCCTACGAGCAGTACTTC. This codes for CASSRPQGGISYEQYF.

The rearrangement links TRBV7-2 to TRBJ1-5, with a weak D call TRBD1 (5 bases). Germline loops: CDR1 SGHTA, CDR2 FQGNSA. With 3 bases removed from V and 3 bases from J, the gap between germline ends came to 12 bases. The CDR3 runs to 15 residues. CDR3 sequence reads: CASSFSGPINQPQHF. DNA for the CDR3: TGTGCCAGCAGCTTCTCAGGGCCCATCAATCAGCCCCAGCATTTT. Using reference TRBV7-2 and TRBJ1-5 for the parts outside the CDR3, the full variable domain is GAGVSQSPSNKVTEKGKDVELRCDPISGHTALYWYRQSLGQGLEFLIYFQGNSAPDKSGLPSDRFSAERTGGSVSTLTIQRTQQEDSAVYLCASSFSGPINQPQHFGDGTRLSIL.

J is TRBJ2-7 and V is TRBV5-1; 11 bases align to TRBD2. The germline V gene encodes CDR1 SGHRS and CDR2 YFSETQ. Germline trimming cut 0 bases from V and 7 bases from J; bases unmatched to any gene: 6. This CDR3 is 15 amino acids long. CDR3 residues: CASSLALAGGEEQYF. The DNA for the CDR3 is TGCGCCAGCAGCTTGGCTCTAGCGGGAGGTGAGGAGCAGTACTTC.

The rearrangement joins TRBV27 to TRBJ2-2; 9 nucleotides agree with TRBD2. This CDR3 contains 16 residues. CDR1 is MNHEY and CDR2 is SMNVEV in the germline V gene (reference sequence). The junction had 6 bases not matched to a gene; V was cut back by 3 bases and J by 4 bases. The CDR3 sequence: CASSFRAGGFTGELFF. CDR3 DNA: TGTGCCAGCAGTTTTCGCGCGGGAGGGTTCACCGGGGAGCTGTTTTTT.

To note about this clone: Germline is not matched at one junction end, which may reflect a read error. The V call is TRBV7-7, the J call TRBJ2-1; TRBD2 matches at 8 bases. This CDR3 is 16 amino acids long. Germline V gene lookup returns CDR1 SSHAT and CDR2 FNYEAQ (reference sequence). For the CDR3, the DNA is TGTGCTAGCAGCTTATCTACAGGCGGGGGGAGGAATGAGCAGTTCTTC. Its translation: CASSLSTGGGRNEQFF.

For the CDR3, the DNA is TGTGCCAGCAGCCAGGACAGGGGGTATGGCTACACCTTC. Its translation is CASSQDRGYGYTF. This chain connects TRBV5-6 to TRBJ1-2, with 10 bases that match TRBD1. Germline lookup yields CDR1 SGHDT and CDR2 YYEEEE. V lost 4 bases, J lost 5 bases, and 2 bases stayed unmatched. This CDR3 comprises 13 residues.

This sequence joins TRBV7-9 and TRBJ2-7; no definite D call. The V end was cut by 0 bases, the J end by 2 bases, with 8 bases between. Germline V gives CDR1 SEHNR, CDR2 FQNEAQ (reference sequence). CDR3 length: 14 residues. The CDR3 DNA follows: TGTGCCAGCAGCTTAGCAGCGAATCCCTACGAGCAGTACTTC. Its protein is CASSLAANPYEQYF.

The CDR3 DNA reads TGTGCCAGCAGCATTTGGGACAGGGTGGCAGATACGCAGTATTTT. Its protein product is CASSIWDRVADTQYF. The chain carries TRBV9 and TRBJ2-3, with 9 bases identical to TRBD1. The V gene end was trimmed by 4 bases and the J gene end by 4 bases; junction bases not matched to a gene: 7. Germline CDR1 and CDR2: SGDLS and YYNGEE. This CDR3 comprises 15 residues.

The chain has TRBV5-4 and TRBJ2-5; 9 nucleotides line up with TRBD2. Germline V lookup: CDR1 SGHNT, CDR2 YYREEE (reference sequence). V dropped 2 bases and J dropped 2; count of bases not matched to a gene: 7. The CDR3 is 16 residues long. The DNA for the CDR3 is TGTGCCAGCAGCTTCGCAGCGGGGGGAGGTCAAGAGACCCAGTACTTC. It is translated as CASSFAAGGGQETQYF.